The 12 T cell receptor beta chains below all came from one sample that was sequenced in a study of T cells in narcolepsy. Sequencing used immunoSEQ multiplex PCR; TCRdb keeps in-frame clones, though not all of them. Altogether approximately 25,000 clones are present, just over 60% being singletons, with the ten largest covering about 12%. The sequenced sample was memory (CD45RA-) CD4+ T cells from blood. These receptors all come from a human donor in good health.

This chain uses TRBV5-1 with TRBJ1-2, with unresolved D. V was clipped by 4 bases and J by 1 base, with 17 bases between them. Germline V gene lookup returns CDR1 SGHRS and CDR2 YFSETQ. This CDR3 is 16 amino acids long. CDR3 amino acids: CASSEGGQQLNYGYTF. The CDR3, as DNA: TGCGCCAGCAGCGAAGGCGGGCAGCAACTTAACTATGGCTACACCTTC.

A remark on this clone: Relative to the germline gene, one junction end is altered; a read error may explain this. This chain connects TRBV5-1 to TRBJ2-7; D remains ambiguous. CDR1 and CDR2 (germline): SGHRS, YFSETQ. This CDR3 contains 13 residues. CDR3 in DNA: TGCGCCAGCACCTTGACCGGGTCCCACGAGCAGTACTTC. Encoded protein: CASTLTGSHEQYF.

This clone has a handful of counts. The V call is TRBV2, the J call TRBJ1-3; 9 nucleotides agree with TRBD1. V lost 8 bases and J lost 0; bases outside the gene matches: 5. The germline gives CDR1 SNHLY, CDR2 FYNNEI. This CDR3 is 15 amino acids long. This chain's CDR3 is CASGDRVSSGNTIYF. The CDR3 DNA sequence: TGTGCCAGCGGGGACAGGGTTAGCTCTGGAAACACCATATATTTT.

J is TRBJ2-1 and V is TRBV11-2; possibly TRBD1 for D (5 bases). Trimming took 6 bases from V and 10 from J, leaving 19 bases between them. Germline assignment: CDR1 SGHAT and CDR2 FQNNGV. This CDR3 contains 14 residues. The CDR3 nucleotides read TGTGCCAGCAGTTCTGACGGCCCAGGGTGGGAGCAGTTCTTC. This sequence encodes CASSSDGPGWEQFF.

This clone turned up a few times. The chain combines TRBV9 with TRBJ1-3; D unresolved. This CDR3 comprises 15 residues. Trimming took 4 bases from V and 0 from J, leaving 11 bases between them. Germline V lookup: CDR1 SGDLS, CDR2 YYNGEE. The DNA for the CDR3 is TGTGCCAGCAGCCCCACGGGGAACTCTGGAAACACCATATATTTT. It is translated as CASSPTGNSGNTIYF. The full variable domain, with the rest looked up from reference TRBV9 and TRBJ1-3, is DSGVTQTPKHLITATGQRVTLRCSPRSGDLSVYWYQQSLDQGLQFLIQYYNGEERAKGNILERFSAQQFPDLHSELNLSSLELGDSALYFCASSPTGNSGNTIYFGEGSWLTVV.

The chain combines TRBV28 with TRBJ1-2; D gene uncertain. Trimming removed 10 bases from V and 7 bases from J, with 13 bases in between. Looked up from germline, CDR1 is MDHEN and CDR2 is SYDVKM. The CDR3 length is 11 residues. Written as DNA, the CDR3 is TGTGCCACCCTCTATTCGGGTGGCTACACCTTC. Protein product: CATLYSGGYTF.

This clone was seen a few times. The chain combines TRBV6-1 with TRBJ2-7; 9 positions agree with TRBD1. The CDR3 consists of 15 residues. CDR1 is MNHNS and CDR2 is SASEGT in the germline V gene. Germline trimming cut 6 bases from V and 1 base from J; bases unmatched to any gene: 7. CDR3 amino acids: CASRAGQGQSYEQYF. DNA of the CDR3: TGTGCCAGCAGGGCGGGACAGGGTCAATCCTACGAGCAGTACTTC.

The rearrangement uses TRBV4-2 and TRBJ1-6; 10 bases map to TRBD1. J lost 8 bases, V lost 4 bases, and 5 bases had no gene match. CDR3 length equals 15 residues. CDR1 and CDR2 (germline): LGHNA, YNFKEQ. CDR3 sequence (DNA): TGTGCCAGCAGCCCGGAGACAGGGGGCGATTCACCCCTCCACTTT. Its translation: CASSPETGGDSPLHF.

Only a few counts were recorded for this clone. This rearrangement joins TRBV28 to TRBJ2-5, with no clear D. Germline V lookup: CDR1 MDHEN, CDR2 SYDVKM. Between the trimmed V and J ends, which lost 6 bases and 1 base, there was a span of 18 bases. The CDR3 is 16 residues long. For the CDR3, the DNA is TGTGCCAGCAGAAAAAGGAGACGCCGAACCCAAGAGACCCAGTACTTC. Translation gives CASRKRRRRTQETQYF.

DNA for the CDR3: TGCGCCAGCAGCTATACTAACACTGAAGCTTTCTTT. Translation gives CASSYTNTEAFF. The chain joins TRBV5-1 to TRBJ1-1; D uncertain. Trimming shortened V by 3 bases and J by 2 bases, and 5 bases separated the two germline ends. CDR3 size: 12 residues. Germline V gives CDR1 SGHRS, CDR2 YFSETQ. Full variable domain (missing parts from reference TRBV5-1 and TRBJ1-1): KAGVTQTPRYLIKTRGQQVTLSCSPISGHRSVSWYQQTPGQGLQFLFEYFSETQRNKGNFPGRFSGRQFSNSRSEMNVSTLELGDSALYLCASSYTNTEAFFGQGTRLTVV.

This chain uses TRBV4-3 with TRBJ2-3; D assignment may be TRBD1 or TRBD2 (5 bases each). Trimming took 4 bases from V and 1 from J, leaving 15 bases between them. Germline loops: CDR1 LGHNA, CDR2 YSLEER. CDR3 length: 16 amino acids. This CDR3 is CASSPLPGTRTDTQYF. The CDR3 DNA sequence: TGCGCCAGCAGCCCCCTCCCCGGGACCCGCACAGATACGCAGTATTTT.

CDR3 bases: TGTGCCAGCAGCCAAGTGTTTGGGAGCACAGATACGCAGTATTTT. It yields the protein CASSQVFGSTDTQYF. The chain couples TRBV4-2 to TRBJ2-3, with D unresolved. This CDR3 spans 15 amino acids. The V end was cut by 1 base, the J end by 0 bases, with 8 bases between. Germline CDR1 reads LGHNA; CDR2 reads YNFKEQ.